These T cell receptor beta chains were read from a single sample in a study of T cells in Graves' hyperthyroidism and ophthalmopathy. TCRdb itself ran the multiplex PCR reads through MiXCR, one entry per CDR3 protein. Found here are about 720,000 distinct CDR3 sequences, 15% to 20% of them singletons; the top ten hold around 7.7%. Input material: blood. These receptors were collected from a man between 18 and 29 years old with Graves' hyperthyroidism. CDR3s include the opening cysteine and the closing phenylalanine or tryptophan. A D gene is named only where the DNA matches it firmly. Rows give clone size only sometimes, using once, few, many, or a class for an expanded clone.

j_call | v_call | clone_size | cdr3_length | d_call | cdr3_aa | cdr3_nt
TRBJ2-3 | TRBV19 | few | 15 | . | CASSPDISSTDTQYF | TGTGCCAGTAGTCCCGACATATCTAGCACAGATACGCAGTATTTT
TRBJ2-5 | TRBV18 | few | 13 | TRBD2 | CASSPSGSETQYF | TGTGCCAGCTCGCCTAGCGGGAGTGAGACCCAGTACTTC
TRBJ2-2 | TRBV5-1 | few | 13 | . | CASRLWGTGELFF | TGCGCCAGCAGGCTCTGGGGGACCGGGGAGCTGTTTTTT
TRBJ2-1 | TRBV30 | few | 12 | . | CARSLRYNEQFF | TGTGCCCGGAGCCTCAGGTACAATGAGCAGTTCTTC
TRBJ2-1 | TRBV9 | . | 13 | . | CASALGSYNEQFF | TGTGCCAGCGCCTTAGGGTCCTACAATGAGCAGTTCTTC
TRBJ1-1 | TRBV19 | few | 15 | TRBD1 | CASSETGYLNTEAFF | TGTGCCAGTAGTGAGACAGGGTATTTAAACACTGAAGCTTTCTTT
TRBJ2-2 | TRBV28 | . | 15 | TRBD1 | CASHPYRGNSGELFF | TGTGCCAGCCACCCATACAGGGGGAATTCCGGGGAGCTGTTTTTT
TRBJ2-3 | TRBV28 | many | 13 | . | CASSPPDGDTQYF | TGTGCCAGCAGTCCCCCGGATGGGGATACGCAGTATTTT
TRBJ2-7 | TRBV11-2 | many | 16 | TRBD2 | CASSLGVGRREVEQYF | TGTGCCAGCAGCTTAGGGGTCGGAAGGCGGGAGGTCGAGCAGTACTTC
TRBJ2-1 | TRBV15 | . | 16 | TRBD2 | CATSSRQGLAGNEQFF | TGTGCCACCAGCAGCCGACAGGGACTAGCGGGGAATGAGCAGTTCTTC
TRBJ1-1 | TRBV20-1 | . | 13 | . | CSVRDEWNTEAFF | TGCAGTGTTAGGGACGAATGGAACACTGAAGCTTTCTTT
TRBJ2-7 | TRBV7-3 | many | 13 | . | CASSLGERYEQYF | TGTGCCAGCAGCTTGGGCGAGCGGTACGAGCAGTACTTC
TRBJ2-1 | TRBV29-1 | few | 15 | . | CSVEEGQGSYNEQFF | TGCAGCGTTGAAGAAGGTCAGGGGTCCTACAATGAGCAGTTCTTC
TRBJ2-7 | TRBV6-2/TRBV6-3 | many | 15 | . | CASSYSSRTSYEQYF | TGTGCCAGCAGTTACTCGAGCCGAACCTCCTACGAGCAGTACTTC
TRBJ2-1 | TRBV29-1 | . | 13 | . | CSVDWLGYNEQFF | TGCAGCGTTGATTGGCTAGGCTACAATGAGCAGTTCTTC
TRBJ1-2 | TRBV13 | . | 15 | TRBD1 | CASSSRDSPVYGYTF | TGTGCCAGCAGCTCTCGGGACAGCCCAGTCTATGGCTACACCTTC
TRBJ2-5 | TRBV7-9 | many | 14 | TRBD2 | CASSSGTSGETQYF | TGTGCCAGCAGCTCCGGGACTAGCGGGGAGACCCAGTACTTC
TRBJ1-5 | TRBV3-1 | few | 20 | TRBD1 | CASSQSAPGTAQSSNQPQHF | TGTGCCAGCAGCCAAAGCGCCCCCGGGACAGCCCAAAGTAGCAATCAGCCCCAGCATTTT